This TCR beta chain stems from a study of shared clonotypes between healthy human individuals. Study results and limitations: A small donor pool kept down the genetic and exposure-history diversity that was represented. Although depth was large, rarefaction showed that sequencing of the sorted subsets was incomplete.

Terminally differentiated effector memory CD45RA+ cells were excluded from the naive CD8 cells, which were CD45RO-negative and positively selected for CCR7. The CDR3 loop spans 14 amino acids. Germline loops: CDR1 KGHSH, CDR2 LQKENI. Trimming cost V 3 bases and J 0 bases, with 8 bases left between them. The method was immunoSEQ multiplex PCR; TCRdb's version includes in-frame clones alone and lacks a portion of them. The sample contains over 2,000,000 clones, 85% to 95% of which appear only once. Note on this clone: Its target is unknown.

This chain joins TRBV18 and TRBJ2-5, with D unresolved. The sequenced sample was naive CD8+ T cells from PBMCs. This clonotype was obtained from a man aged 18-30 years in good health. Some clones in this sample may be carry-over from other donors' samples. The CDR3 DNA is TGTGCCAGCTCACCGTTCTCGTACCAAGAGACCCAGTACTTC. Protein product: CASSPFSYQETQYF.